The next 27 T cell receptor beta chains were all read from a single sample in a study of tumor-infiltrating lymphocytes in primary liver carcinoma. Synthesis of TCR beta cDNA was carried out from around 540 ng total RNA with a constant-region primer. Libraries for TCR beta were built through three nested multiplex PCR rounds, which together made up a slightly modified ARM-PCR procedure. The first two PCR rounds used TRBV1-TRBV30 primers with a Cbeta primer, nine to eleven cycles each. In TCRdb, the multiplex PCR reads were re-called with MiXCR into one record per CDR3 protein. The table lists about 200,000 distinct CDR3 sequences, 65% of them singletons. In addition to blood RNA drawn from unsorted whole blood, germline DNA was extracted. The sample taken for sequencing was peripheral blood. The receptors come from a woman aged 55-75 years with primary liver carcinoma and hepatitis B virus infection.

V usage is TRBV7-9 and J usage is TRBJ2-1; D is undetermined. CDR1 and CDR2 from the germline V gene are SEHNR and FQNEAQ (reference sequence). CDR3 size: 16 residues. Trimming cost V 4 bases and J 0 bases, with 13 bases left between them. In nucleotides, the CDR3 is TGTGCCAGCAGCTCTCGCACTTTGAGCTCCTACAATGAGCAGTTCTTC. As protein: CASSSRTLSSYNEQFF.

The chain couples TRBV5-1 to TRBJ2-1; 13 bases match TRBD2. The CDR3 has 20 amino acids. J was trimmed by 0 bases and V by 7 bases; bases with no gene match: 16. Germline-derived CDR1 and CDR2 are SGHRS and YFSETQ. Here the CDR3 reads CASRYSTSGRPGSSYNEQFF. The DNA of the CDR3 is TGCGCCAGCCGGTACTCGACTAGCGGGAGGCCTGGGAGCTCCTACAATGAGCAGTTCTTC.

With respect to this clonotype: This may come from a read error, since a much larger clone is one base off. The chain links TRBV6-8 to TRBJ2-2; tentative D call: TRBD1 (5 bases). Germline V gene lookup returns CDR1 MNHGY and CDR2 SAAAGT. The germline V and J ends were trimmed by 2 bases and 6 bases, with 13 bases remaining between them. The CDR3 has 15 residues. In nucleotides, the CDR3 is TGTGCCAGCAGTTACCACAAACCGACAGCCGGGGAGCTGTTTTTT. This translates into CASSYHKPTAGELFF.

This clonotype was seen more than once but under ten times. Written as DNA, the CDR3 is TGCGCCAGCAGCCCCCGGTCAGGGGCGTACTACGAGCAGTACTTC. Translation: CASSPRSGAYYEQYF. This chain uses TRBV5-1 with TRBJ2-7, with D maybe TRBD1 (6 bases). Germline V gene data show CDR1 as SGHRS and CDR2 as YFSETQ. V was pared by 4 bases and J by 3 bases, with 17 bases between. CDR3 size: 15 residues. Looking up the rest from reference TRBV5-1 and TRBJ2-7 gives the full variable domain: KAGVTQTPRYLIKTRGQQVTLSCSPISGHRSVSWYQQTPGQGLQFLFEYFSETQRNKGNFPGRFSGRQFSNSRSEMNVSTLELGDSALYLCASSPRSGAYYEQYFGPGTRLTVT.

Note on this clonotype: A much larger clone lies a single base off, so this may be a read error. The chain links TRBV6-1 to TRBJ2-3, with 9 nucleotides matching TRBD2. This CDR3 is built from 15 residues. Germline values: CDR1 MNHNS, CDR2 SASEGT. The CDR3 loop reads CAGSKTSGSTDTQYF. DNA of the CDR3: TGTGCCGGCAGTAAAACTAGCGGGAGCACAGATACGCAGTATTTT.

The chain employs TRBV6-2 or TRBV6-3 and TRBJ2-1; D might be TRBD2 (6 bases). The CDR3 consists of 13 residues. V lost 6 bases to trimming and J lost 13 bases, with 19 bases between them. Per germline, CDR1 MNHEY and CDR2 SVGEGT. The CDR3, as DNA: TGTGCCAGCAGGCCAGCGGGTTTAGGACCACAGTTCTTC. Translating gives CASRPAGLGPQFF.

Concerning this clonotype itself: A much larger clone lies a single base off, so this may be a read error. J is TRBJ2-2 and V is TRBV6-2 or TRBV6-3; tentatively, D is TRBD1 or TRBD2 (5 bases each). This CDR3 has 16 amino acids. In germline, CDR1 is MNHEY, CDR2 SVGEGT. The CDR3 sequence is CASCYFGAGDTGELFF. CDR3 DNA: TGTGCCAGCTGTTACTTCGGGGCCGGGGACACCGGGGAGCTGTTTTTT.

The DNA of the CDR3 is TGTGCCAGCAGTGAGGTTCCAGACTCTGGAAACACCATATATTTT. It yields the protein CASSEVPDSGNTIYF. This rearrangement joins TRBV6-1 to TRBJ1-3, with D unresolved. CDR1 is MNHNS and CDR2 is SASEGT in the germline V gene. CDR3 length equals 15 residues. Trimming left V 3 bases short and J 0 bases short, with 9 bases between.

The chain joins TRBV5-1 to TRBJ1-5; 7 nucleotides align to TRBD1. The J call is uncertain, as TRBJ2-3 better fits the DNA end. Germline CDR1 is SGHRS and CDR2 is YFSETQ. The CDR3 covers 16 residues. CDR3 DNA: TGCGCCAGCAGCTTGGGGGGCCGGGGACAGAATCAGCCCCAGTATTTT. It yields the protein CASSLGGRGQNQPQYF.

This clonotype was recorded once. It may be a read error: a sequence one base away is much more abundant. The V and J genes are TRBV6-1 and TRBJ2-7; 10 bases agree with TRBD1. Germline CDR1 reads MNHNS; CDR2 reads SASEGT. The length of the CDR3 is 18 residues. The chain's CDR3 is CASGERGQGTSGGYEQYF. CDR3 DNA: TGTGCCAGCGGTGAAAGGGGACAGGGGACGTCGGGTGGCTACGAGCAGTACTTC.

The table lists this clonotype with many counts. Here the CDR3 reads CSVGSGRLYF. CDR3 in DNA: TGCAGCGTCGGGTCGGGCAGACTTTATTTT. The J gene is TRBJ2-3, the V gene TRBV29-1; D is unresolved. The CDR3 has 10 residues. Trimming removed 6 bases at V and 15 bases at J, with 16 bases between. CDR1 is SQVTM, CDR2 ANQGSEA, per germline.

A note on this clonotype: Being one base from a much bigger clone, this may be a read error. J is TRBJ2-3 and V is TRBV7-9; either TRBD1 or TRBD2 may fit D (5 bases each). The CDR3 extends over 15 amino acids. The V end was cut by 5 bases, the J end by 6 bases, with 18 bases between. Germline-derived CDR1 and CDR2 are SEHNR and FQNEAQ (reference sequence). The CDR3 DNA reads as TGTGCCAGCAGCCCATTCGGGGCTGGGGCGGATACGCAGTATTTT. This sequence encodes CASSPFGAGADTQYF.

This clonotype was seen only once. This may be a read error: a much more frequent sequence differs by one nucleotide. The rearrangement links TRBV6-2 or TRBV6-3 to TRBJ2-5; TRBD2 matches at 7 bases. This CDR3 comprises 15 residues. Germline CDR1 is MNHEY and CDR2 is SVGEGT. V was clipped by 8 bases and J by 4 bases; unmatched bases: 13. The chain's CDR3 is CASGKPTSRRETQYF. Here the CDR3 DNA reads TGTGCCAGCGGCAAGCCGACTAGCAGGCGAGAGACCCAGTACTTC.

This clonotype was recorded once. The junction shows a germline mismatch at one end, possibly a read error. The chain uses TRBV12-3 or TRBV12-4 and TRBJ2-1; 7 nucleotides line up with TRBD2. CDR3 length: 14 amino acids. The CDR3 is CASILGGVYNEQFF. In DNA, the CDR3 is TGTGCTAGCATCTTGGGGGGGGTCTACAATGAGCAGTTCTTC.

Worth noting for this clonotype: Compared with germline, one end of the junction differs, possibly owing to a read error. V usage is TRBV11-3 and J usage is TRBJ1-2; D is perhaps TRBD1 (6 bases). There are 14 residues in the CDR3. CDR1 SGHNT and CDR2 YENEEA come from the germline V gene. CDR3 in DNA: TGTGCCAGCAGCTCCGACCGGGACAAATGGGGCTACATCTTC. Its translation is CASSSDRDKWGYIF.

This clonotype was observed many times. The gene calls are TRBV29-1 and TRBJ1-1, with 8 nucleotides matching TRBD1. The germline V gene has CDR1 SQVTM and CDR2 ANQGSEA. The CDR3 has 13 residues. J gave up 4 bases and V 4 bases, and 5 bases lay outside the gene matches. In DNA, the CDR3 is TGCAGCGTTGGGCCGGACAGGGCCACTGAAGCTTTCTTT. This translates into CSVGPDRATEAFF.

This clonotype appeared a single time. The conserved final phenylalanine or tryptophan is absent from the CDR3, which likely points to a read error. It is unclear where the CDR3 begins or ends on the DNA, so no DNA is shown, and the CDR3 is as TCRdb lists it. V usage is TRBV29-1 and J usage is TRBJ1-1. Germline CDR1 SQVTM, CDR2 ANQGSEA. Inclusive of both ends, the CDR3 amounts to 11 amino acids. This CDR3 reads CSVSRGVEALS.

Concerning this clonotype itself: Relative to the germline gene, one junction end is altered; a read error may explain this. The chain employs TRBV12-3 or TRBV12-4 and TRBJ2-2; perhaps TRBD2 as D (6 bases). This CDR3 has 12 residues. The chain's CDR3 is CVSRRAPWELFF. Here the CDR3 DNA reads TGTGTCAGCAGGAGGGCTCCCTGGGAGCTGTTCTTT.

About this clonotype itself: The junction differs from germline at one of its ends, possibly a read error. The gene calls are TRBV29-1 and TRBJ2-3; 12 bases fit TRBD2. The CDR3 spans 15 residues. The germline CDR1 and CDR2 sequences are SQVTM and ANQGSEA. CDR3 DNA: TGCAGCGTTGACTCGGCTAGCGGGAGGGGAGATACACAGTTTTTT. Its protein is CSVDSASGRGDTQFF.

Concerning this clonotype: Sequence at one end of the junction differs from germline and may be a read error. This chain links TRBV5-1 with TRBJ2-3; D is uncertain. This CDR3 has 14 amino acids. Germline CDR1 is SGHRS and CDR2 is YFSETQ. For the CDR3, the DNA is TGCGCCAGCAGCTTCAGCGACCGCACAGATGCGCAGTATTTT. Encoded protein: CASSFSDRTDAQYF. The variable domain in full, with the rest retrieved from reference TRBV5-1 and TRBJ2-3, is KAGVTQTPRYLIKTRGQQVTLSCSPISGHRSVSWYQQTPGQGLQFLFEYFSETQRNKGNFPGRFSGRQFSNSRSEMNVSTLELGDSALYLCASSFSDRTDAQYFGPGTRLTVL.

A single count supports this clonotype. One base away lies a much larger clone, so this may be a sequencing read error. This chain uses TRBV12-3 or TRBV12-4 with TRBJ1-2; TRBD1 agrees at 9 bases. This CDR3 is 15 amino acids long. The junction had 5 bases not matched to a gene; V was cut back by 2 bases and J by 4 bases. CDR3 DNA: TGTGCCAGCAGTTTATGGGACAGGGAGAGCTATGGCTACACCTTC. Translated: CASSLWDRESYGYTF.

The rearrangement links TRBV5-6 to TRBJ2-1, with TRBD2 matching over 7 bases. V was pared by 3 bases and J by 12 bases, with 6 bases of the junction left unmatched. CDR1 and CDR2 (germline): SGHDT, YYEEEE. The CDR3 loop spans 12 amino acids. Here the CDR3 reads CASSWDYKVQFF. DNA for the CDR3: TGTGCCAGCAGCTGGGACTACAAGGTGCAGTTCTTC. The full variable domain, its missing parts supplied by reference TRBV5-6 and TRBJ2-1, is DAGVTQSPTHLIKTRGQQVTLRCSPKSGHDTVSWYQQALGQGPQFIFQYYEEEERQRGNFPDRFSGHQFPNYSSELNVNALLLGDSALYLCASSWDYKVQFFGPGTRLTVL.

This clonotype was seen a few times. V usage is TRBV6-5 and J usage is TRBJ2-4; tentatively, D is TRBD1 (6 bases). The V end was cut by 0 bases, the J end by 0 bases, with 12 bases between. The CDR3 covers 17 residues. Germline-derived CDR1 and CDR2 are MNHEY and SVGAGI. Written as DNA, the CDR3 is TGTGCCAGCAGTTACTCGAAAACAGGGCTAGCCAAAAACATTCAGTACTTC. Amino acids: CASSYSKTGLAKNIQYF.

This clonotype was picked up a small number of times. Likely a read error: the CDR3 ends without its conserved phenylalanine or tryptophan. The genes are TRBV30 and TRBJ1-1, with D perhaps TRBD1 (5 bases). Germline assignment: CDR1 GTSNPN and CDR2 SVGIG (reference sequence). The CDR3 contains 11 residues. Trimming removed 4 bases from V and 10 bases from J, with 13 bases in between. The CDR3 DNA follows: TGTGCCTGGAACGCAGGGACGAGAGCTTTCCTT. Protein: CAWNAGTRAFL.

The V call is TRBV4-3, the J call TRBJ2-6; D may be TRBD1 (5 bases). V lost 0 bases to trimming and J lost 4 bases, with 13 bases between them. CDR3 length: 17 amino acids. Germline V gene data show CDR1 as LGHNA and CDR2 as YSLEER. The DNA of the CDR3 is TGCGCCAGCAGCCAAGATGGGTCAGGGCGCGGGGCCAACGTCCTGACTTTC. This codes for CASSQDGSGRGANVLTF.

About this clonotype itself: Without the conserved terminal phenylalanine or tryptophan, this CDR3 likely stems from a read error. It is unclear where the CDR3 begins or ends on the DNA, so no DNA is shown, and the CDR3 is as TCRdb lists it. The V gene is TRBV11-3, the J gene TRBJ2-1; the table assigns TRBD1, which was not confirmed against the DNA. A total of 14 residues make up the CDR3, ends included. CDR1 is SGHNT and CDR2 is YENEEA in the germline V gene. CDR3 residues: CASSLTGAYDEQIL.

In its sample, this clonotype was seen many times. The chain links TRBV7-8 to TRBJ1-6; D is unresolved. This CDR3 comprises 14 residues. Germline CDR1 reads SGHVS; CDR2 reads FQNEAQ. The V end was cut by 6 bases, the J end by 7 bases, with 13 bases between. The CDR3 reads CASSPPEGNSPLHF. The DNA for the CDR3 is TGTGCCAGCAGTCCGCCTGAGGGCAATTCACCCCTCCACTTT. Variable domain in full (rest from reference TRBV7-8 and TRBJ1-6): GAGVSQSPRYKVAKRGQDVALRCDPISGHVSLFWYQQALGQGPEFLTYFQNEAQLDKSGLPSDRFFAERPEGSVSTLKIQRTQQEDSAVYLCASSPPEGNSPLHFGNGTRLTVT.